This T cell receptor (beta chain) emerged from a study of blood T cells in healthy people across ages (dated by TCRdb to 2014 to 2015). Study-wide context: In model experiments, template switching captured about one uniquely barcoded TCR beta cDNA molecule for every two T cells. The study analyzed two additional independent replicas of 1 million unique cDNA reads from the same blood draw for two donors, one aged 18 to 30 and one aged 80 or older. To avoid experimental bias, donors of different ages were spread randomly across the sequencing lanes. The donors were split into four age groups: young (average roughly 15 years), middle-aged (about 40), aged (approximately 60) and long-lived (under 90). To track age-related changes in TCR beta repertoire diversity, the study relied on deep sequencing normalized with unique cDNA molecular identifiers. Here is what the overall study found, with its caveats: Observed TCR beta diversity per million T cells fell roughly linearly with age, and a significant reduction was already apparent by age around 36. Compared with the aged group, more naive CD4+ T cells, fewer expanded clones and increased TCR diversity were shown by the long-lived group, suggesting age selection. Total diversity estimates from one million sequenced T cells were considered lower bounds and underestimates. Since profiling was done on bulk unsorted PBMCs, naive and antigen-experienced compartments could not be conclusively compared. The CMV infection status of donors was not known, potentially confounding age-related changes in expanded clonotypes. There was a strong correlation between observed TCR beta diversity and the percentage of naive T cells measured by flow cytometry.

V was cut back by 3 bases and J by 7 bases, leaving a gap of 21 bases between them. The CDR3, cysteine through phenylalanine, is 15 amino acids long. Of all the DNA, just the CDR3 is kept, 45 bases in frame from base 1. The germline V gene (reference sequence) gives CDR1 as DFQATT and CDR2 as SNEGSKA. The protocol used for the library was 5' RACE. Sequencing used an Illumina HiSeq 2500. A second PCR of about 7 to 12 cycles was performed with a sample-barcoded 5' primer and a J-beta primer mix. A unique molecular identifier was introduced onto each TCR beta cDNA molecule by a template-switch 5' adaptor carrying 12 random nucleotides. At least 3 million CDR3-containing paired-end reads were obtained from each sample. All of the RNA was converted into first-strand cDNA using the Mint cDNA synthesis kit, with a TRBC-specific oligonucleotide serving as the primer. Following uracil-DNA glycosylase treatment, all cDNA underwent a first 18-cycle PCR with the universal primers M1SS and BC2_uni_R. The authors' analysis ran thus. Each sample was normalized by randomly selecting 1 million high-quality reads, each carrying a distinct molecular identifier. Reads with shared molecular identifiers were discarded instead of being binned into consensus sequences. MiTCR, run with a Q25 quality threshold and the strictest error-elimination algorithm, handled CDR3 identification, clonotype clustering and error correction. Lower-bound total TCR beta diversity was estimated with a nonparametric unseen species model using Euler transformation. The public reads were quality trimmed at Q25 with fastp and then assembled into clones with MiXCR by TCRdb, keeping productive beta chains. Each entry merges the rows of one CDR3 protein and shows their most common DNA and genes. The authors' filters were not applied to this entry. In all, the sample holds around 1,000,000 distinct CDR3 sequences, and less than 45% of those were seen once. Around 13% of the sample is taken by the ten largest.

The approximately 39 donors, aged about 6 to 95 years, were systemically healthy Caucasian individuals from Russia. Each donor gave about 10 milliliters of peripheral blood, drawn into EDTA-treated Vacutainer tubes. Ficoll-Paque density-gradient centrifugation was used to isolate PBMCs, with at least 6.5 million per sample. Trizol reagent was used to extract total RNA from PBMCs, with at least 5 micrograms per sample. For every donor, flow cytometry on a PBMC aliquot measured the percentage of naive CD45RAhigh/CD27high T cells. This clonotype was seen at least ten times. There is no known antigen for this receptor. Per-base qualities were not stored, and no clone one base away is much larger.

The sequencing sample was made of blood. This receptor was taken from a man between 18 and 35 years old in good health. The V and J genes are TRBV20-1 and TRBJ1-1; TRBD1 is a weak D gene call, 6 bases matching. The sequenced DNA: TGCAGTGCTAGCCCGGGACAAACTCCATCGGGTGAAGCTTTCTTT. Its translation reads: CSASPGQTPSGEAFF.